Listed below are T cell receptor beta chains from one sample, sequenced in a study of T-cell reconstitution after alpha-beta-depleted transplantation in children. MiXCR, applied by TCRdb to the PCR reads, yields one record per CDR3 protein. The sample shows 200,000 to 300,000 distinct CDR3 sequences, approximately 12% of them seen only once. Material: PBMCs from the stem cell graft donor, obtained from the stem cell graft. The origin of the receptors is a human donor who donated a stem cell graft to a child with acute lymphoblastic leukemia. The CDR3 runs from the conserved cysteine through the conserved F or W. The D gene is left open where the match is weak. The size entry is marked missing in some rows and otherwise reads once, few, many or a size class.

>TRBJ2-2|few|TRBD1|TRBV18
CASSPLGTGSFSGELFF
TGTGCCAGCTCACCACTCGGGACAGGGTCGTTTTCCGGGGAGCTGTTTTTT
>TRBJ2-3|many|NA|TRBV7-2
CASSPTLATSTQYF
TGTGCCAGCAGCCCGACCCTAGCGACTTCAACGCAGTATTTT
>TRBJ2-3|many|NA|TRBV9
CASSYTGPDTQYF
TGTGCCAGCAGCTATACAGGACCAGATACGCAGTATTTT
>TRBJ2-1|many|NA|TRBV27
CASSSWDSDNEQFF
TGTGCCAGCAGTTCCTGGGACTCAGACAATGAGCAGTTCTTC
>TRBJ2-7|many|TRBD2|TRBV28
CASSLHPGLAGAEQYF
TGTGCCAGCAGTTTACACCCGGGACTAGCGGGAGCCGAGCAGTACTTC
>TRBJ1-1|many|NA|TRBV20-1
CSAPRGGGGTEAFF
TGCAGTGCCCCCAGGGGAGGGGGAGGAACTGAAGCTTTCTTT
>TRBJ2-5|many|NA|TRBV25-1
CASRTTDWKETQYF
TGTGCCAGCAGGACGACTGACTGGAAAGAGACCCAGTACTTC
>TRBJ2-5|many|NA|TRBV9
CASSVSGGRQETQYF
TGTGCCAGCAGCGTATCCGGCGGACGCCAAGAGACCCAGTACTTC
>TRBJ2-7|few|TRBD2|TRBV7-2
CASSLAPRGALYEQYF
TGTGCCAGCAGCTTAGCGCCGCGGGGGGCCCTCTACGAGCAGTACTTC
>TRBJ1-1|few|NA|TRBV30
CAWMKGRRGTEAFF
TGTGCCTGGATGAAGGGTCGGCGGGGCACTGAAGCTTTCTTT
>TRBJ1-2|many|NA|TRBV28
CASSLQDGLFYGYTF
TGTGCCAGCAGTTTGCAGGACGGGTTGTTCTATGGCTACACCTTC
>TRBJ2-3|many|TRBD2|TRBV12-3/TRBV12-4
CASSSPGTRYADTQYF
TGTGCCAGCAGCTCACCCGGGACTAGATATGCAGATACGCAGTATTTT
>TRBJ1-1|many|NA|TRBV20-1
CSARHPNTEAFF
TGCAGTGCTAGACACCCCAACACTGAAGCTTTCTTT
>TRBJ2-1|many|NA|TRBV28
CAGGGRSYNEQFF
TGTGCCGGGGGGGGCCGTTCCTACAATGAGCAGTTCTTC
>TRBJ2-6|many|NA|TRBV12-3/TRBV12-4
CASSPGTNVLTF
TGTGCCAGCAGTCCTGGGACCAACGTCCTGACTTTC
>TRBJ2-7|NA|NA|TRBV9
CASGDGYEQYF
TGTGCCAGCGGGGATGGGTACGAGCAGTACTTC
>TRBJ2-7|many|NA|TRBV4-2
CASSQDSAPNYEQYF
TGTGCCAGCAGCCAAGATTCGGCACCAAACTACGAGCAGTACTTC
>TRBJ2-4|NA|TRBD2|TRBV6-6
CASSLLSGRIQYF
TGTGCCAGCAGCCTCCTTAGCGGGAGGATTCAGTACTTC
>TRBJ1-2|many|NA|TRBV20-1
CSASLMADYTF
TGCAGTGCTAGTCTAATGGCCGACTACACCTTC
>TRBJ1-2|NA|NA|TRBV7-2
CASSPRGGAGYGYTF
TGTGCCAGCAGCCCCCGGGGGGGGGCGGGGTATGGCTACACCTTC
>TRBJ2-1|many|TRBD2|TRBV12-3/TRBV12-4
CASSSRSGLADLGHEQFF
TGTGCCAGCAGTTCCCGGTCGGGACTAGCGGACCTCGGCCACGAGCAGTTCTTC
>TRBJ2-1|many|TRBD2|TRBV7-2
CASSPVAGYNEQFF
TGTGCCAGCAGCCCAGTAGCGGGGTACAATGAGCAGTTCTTC
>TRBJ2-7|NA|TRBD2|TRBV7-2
CASSLRREGPSEQYF
TGTGCCAGCAGCTTACGGCGGGAGGGCCCTAGCGAGCAGTACTTC
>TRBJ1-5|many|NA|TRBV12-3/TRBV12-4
CASSLHGNQPQHF
TGTGCCAGCAGTTTGCACGGTAATCAGCCCCAGCATTTT
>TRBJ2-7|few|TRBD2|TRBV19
CASSMSGRRNEQYF
TGTGCCAGTAGTATGAGCGGGAGGAGGAACGAGCAGTACTTC
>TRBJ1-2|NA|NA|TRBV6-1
CASGRSTFYGYTF
TGTGCCAGCGGGAGGAGTACTTTCTATGGCTACACCTTC
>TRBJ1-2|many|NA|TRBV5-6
CASSLEQTYGYTF
TGTGCCAGCAGCTTGGAACAGACCTATGGCTACACCTTC
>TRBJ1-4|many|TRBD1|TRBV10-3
CAISDPGQGLEKLFF
TGTGCCATCAGTGACCCGGGACAGGGACTTGAAAAACTGTTTTTT
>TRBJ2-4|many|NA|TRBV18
CASSPTGLAKNIQYF
TGTGCCAGCTCACCAACAGGGTTAGCCAAAAACATTCAGTACTTC
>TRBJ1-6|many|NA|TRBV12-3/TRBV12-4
CASSFGPDSPLHF
TGTGCCAGCAGTTTTGGGCCCGATTCACCCCTCCACTTT
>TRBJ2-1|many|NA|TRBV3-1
CASSQVVEQFF
TGTGCCAGCAGCCAAGTAGTCGAGCAGTTCTTC
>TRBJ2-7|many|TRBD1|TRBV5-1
CASSPRQGVYEQYF
TGCGCCAGCAGCCCGCGACAGGGGGTCTACGAGCAGTACTTC
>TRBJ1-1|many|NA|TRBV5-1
CASSKDRTEAFF
TGCGCCAGCAGCAAAGATCGGACTGAAGCTTTCTTT
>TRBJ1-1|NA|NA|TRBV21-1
CASSTFRRTEGTEAFF
TGTGCCAGCAGCACCTTTCGAAGGACGGAGGGCACTGAAGCTTTCTTT
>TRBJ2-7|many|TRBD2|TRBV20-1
CSVKTSGGLYEQYF
TGCAGTGTCAAGACTAGCGGGGGATTATACGAGCAGTACTTC